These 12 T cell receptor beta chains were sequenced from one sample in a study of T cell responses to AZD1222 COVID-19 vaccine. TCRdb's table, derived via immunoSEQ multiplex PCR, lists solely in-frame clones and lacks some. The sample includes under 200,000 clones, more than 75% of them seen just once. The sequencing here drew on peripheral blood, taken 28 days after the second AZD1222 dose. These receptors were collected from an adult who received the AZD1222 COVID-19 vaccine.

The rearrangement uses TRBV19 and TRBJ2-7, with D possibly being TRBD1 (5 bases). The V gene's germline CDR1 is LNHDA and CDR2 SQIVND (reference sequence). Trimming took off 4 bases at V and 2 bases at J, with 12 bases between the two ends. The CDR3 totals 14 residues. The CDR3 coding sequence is TGTGCCAGTAGTAACCAGGGCCCCACCTACGAGCAGTACTTC. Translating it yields CASSNQGPTYEQYF.

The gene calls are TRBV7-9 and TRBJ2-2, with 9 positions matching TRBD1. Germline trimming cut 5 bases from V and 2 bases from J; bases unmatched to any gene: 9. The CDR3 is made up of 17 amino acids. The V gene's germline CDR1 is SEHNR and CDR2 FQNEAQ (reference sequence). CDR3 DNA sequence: TGTGCCAGCAGCCCCGCCCCGGGACAGGGAAACACCGGGGAGCTGTTTTTT. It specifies CASSPAPGQGNTGELFF. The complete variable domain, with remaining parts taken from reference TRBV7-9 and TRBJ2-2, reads DTGVSQNPRHKITKRGQNVTFRCDPISEHNRLYWYRQTLGQGPEFLTYFQNEAQLEKSRLLSDRFSAERPKGSFSTLEIQRTEQGDSAMYLCASSPAPGQGNTGELFFGEGSRLTVL.

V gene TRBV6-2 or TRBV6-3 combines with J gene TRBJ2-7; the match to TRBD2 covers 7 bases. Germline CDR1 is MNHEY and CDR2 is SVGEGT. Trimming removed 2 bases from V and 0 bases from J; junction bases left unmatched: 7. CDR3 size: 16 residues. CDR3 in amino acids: CASSYGGASGSYEQYF. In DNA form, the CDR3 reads TGTGCCAGCAGTTACGGAGGGGCTAGCGGCTCCTACGAGCAGTACTTC.

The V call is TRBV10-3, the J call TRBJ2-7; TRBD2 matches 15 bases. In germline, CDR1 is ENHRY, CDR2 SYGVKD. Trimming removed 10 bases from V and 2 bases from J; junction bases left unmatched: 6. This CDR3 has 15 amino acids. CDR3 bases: TGTGCCACCGCCGGGACTAGCGGGAGGACCTACGAGCAGTACTTC. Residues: CATAGTSGRTYEQYF.

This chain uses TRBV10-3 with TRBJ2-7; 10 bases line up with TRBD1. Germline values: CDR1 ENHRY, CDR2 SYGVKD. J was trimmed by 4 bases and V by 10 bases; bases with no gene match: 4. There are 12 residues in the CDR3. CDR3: CASTGQGYEQYF. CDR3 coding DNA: TGTGCCAGCACGGGACAGGGGTACGAGCAGTACTTC.

The CDR3 DNA reads TGTGCCAGCAGCTCCGGGACAGTGACGGGAAACACCATATATTTT. Its translation: CASSSGTVTGNTIYF. The chain has TRBV7-2 and TRBJ1-3, with 7 bases matching TRBD1. In germline, CDR1 is SGHTA, CDR2 FQGNSA. With V trimmed by 4 bases and J by 4 bases, 7 bases remained unmatched. The CDR3 sequence is 15 residues long.

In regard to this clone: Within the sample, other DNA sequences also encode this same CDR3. The CDR3 DNA reads as TGTGCCAGCAGCCGGGCCTATGGCTACACCTTC. It specifies CASSRAYGYTF. The chain has TRBV7-2 and TRBJ1-2; D not certain. This CDR3 is 11 amino acids long. Per germline, CDR1 SGHTA and CDR2 FQGNSA. Trimming took off 5 bases at V and 4 bases at J, with 5 bases between the two ends.

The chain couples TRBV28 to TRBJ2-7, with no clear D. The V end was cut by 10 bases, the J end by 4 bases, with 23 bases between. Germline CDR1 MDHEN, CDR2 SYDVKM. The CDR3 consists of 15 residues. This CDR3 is CATLPSGSNPYEQYF. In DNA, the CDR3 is TGTGCCACCCTCCCCTCGGGTTCCAACCCTTACGAGCAGTACTTC.

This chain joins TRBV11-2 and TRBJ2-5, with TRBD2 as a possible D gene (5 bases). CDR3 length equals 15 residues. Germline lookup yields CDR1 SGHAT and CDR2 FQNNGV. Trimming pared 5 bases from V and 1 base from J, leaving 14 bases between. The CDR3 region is CASSPTLGSQETQYF. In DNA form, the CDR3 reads TGTGCCAGCAGCCCAACCCTAGGGAGCCAAGAGACCCAGTACTTC.

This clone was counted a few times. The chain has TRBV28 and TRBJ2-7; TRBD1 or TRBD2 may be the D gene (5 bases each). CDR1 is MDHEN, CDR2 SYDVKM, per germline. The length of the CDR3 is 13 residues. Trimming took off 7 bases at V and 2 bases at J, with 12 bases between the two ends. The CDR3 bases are TGTGCCAGCAAACTTGAGGGGCCCTACGAGCAGTACTTC. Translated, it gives CASKLEGPYEQYF.

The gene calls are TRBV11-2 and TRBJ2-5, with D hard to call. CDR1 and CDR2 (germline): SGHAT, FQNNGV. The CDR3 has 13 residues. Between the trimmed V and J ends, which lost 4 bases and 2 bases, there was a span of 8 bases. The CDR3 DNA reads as TGTGCCAGCAGCTCGGTGCAGCAAGAGACCCAGTACTTC. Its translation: CASSSVQQETQYF.

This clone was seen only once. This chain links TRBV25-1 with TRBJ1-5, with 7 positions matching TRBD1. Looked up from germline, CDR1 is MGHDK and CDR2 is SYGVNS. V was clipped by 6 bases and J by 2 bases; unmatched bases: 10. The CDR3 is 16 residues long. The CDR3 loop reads CASRDDRAGGNQPQHF. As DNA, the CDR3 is TGTGCCAGCAGGGATGACAGGGCCGGGGGCAATCAGCCCCAGCATTTT. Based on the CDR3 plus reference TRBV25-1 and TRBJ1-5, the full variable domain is EADIYQTPRYLVIGTGKKITLECSQTMGHDKMYWYQQDPGMELHLIHYSYGVNSTEKGDLSSESTVSRIRTEHFPLTLESARPSHTSQYLCASRDDRAGGNQPQHFGDGTRLSIL.